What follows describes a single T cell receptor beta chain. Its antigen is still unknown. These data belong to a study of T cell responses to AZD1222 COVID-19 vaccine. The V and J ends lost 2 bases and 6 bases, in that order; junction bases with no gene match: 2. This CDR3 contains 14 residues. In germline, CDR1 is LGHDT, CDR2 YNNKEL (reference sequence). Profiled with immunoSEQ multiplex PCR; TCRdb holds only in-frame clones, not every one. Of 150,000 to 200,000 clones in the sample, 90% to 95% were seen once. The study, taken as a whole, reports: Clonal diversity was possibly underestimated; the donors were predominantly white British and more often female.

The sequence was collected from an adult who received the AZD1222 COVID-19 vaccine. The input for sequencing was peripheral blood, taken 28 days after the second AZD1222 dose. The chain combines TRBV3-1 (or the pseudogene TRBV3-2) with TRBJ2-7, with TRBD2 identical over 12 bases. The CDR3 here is CASSQLLAGGEQYF. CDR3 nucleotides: TGTGCCAGCAGCCAATTACTAGCGGGAGGCGAGCAGTACTTC.